This T cell receptor beta chain was captured in a study of blood T cells in healthy people across ages. Study observations and caveats: Older age coincided with a roughly linear decline in TCR beta diversity per million T cells.

Then a second PCR, running roughly 7 to 11 cycles, was carried out with a sample-barcoded 5' primer and a J-beta primer mix. TCRdb reanalysed the 5' RACE reads using MiXCR and keeps one entry per CDR3 protein. The sample contains about 720,000 distinct CDR3 sequences, about 24% of which appear only once. This clonotype came up a few times. Antigen: not known. At one boundary the junction diverges from the germline segment, which might be a read error. The sequenced sample consisted of blood. The TCR originated in a man between 65 and 80 years old in good health.

Here the CDR3 reads CASSPRTGASTDAQYF. The CDR3 nucleotides are TGTGCCAGCAGTCCCAGGACAGGGGCCAGCACAGATGCGCAGTATTTT. The genes are TRBV12-3 or TRBV12-4 and TRBJ2-3, with TRBD1 matching over 9 bases. The length of the CDR3 is 16 residues.